The 24 T cell receptor beta chains presented below share a single source sample, sequenced in a study of T cells after yellow fever vaccination. TCRdb re-derived calls from the 5' RACE reads in MiXCR, one entry per CDR3 protein. Seen here are more than 110,000 distinct CDR3 sequences, less than 8.5% observed once, and the top ten hold under 0.7%. The specimen comprised CD4+ T cells sorted from PBMCs, sampled 10 days after the yellow fever booster vaccination. Source of these receptors: a man aged 30 to 45 who received the YFV17D yellow fever vaccine.

This clonotype has at least ten counts. This sequence joins TRBV5-1 and TRBJ2-7; D is unresolved. This CDR3 is built from 13 residues. The V and J ends lost 0 bases and 2 bases respectively, with 6 bases between them. CDR1 and CDR2 from the germline V gene are SGHRS and YFSETQ. The CDR3 coding sequence is TGCGCCAGCAGCTTGGACACAACCTACGAGCAGTACTTC. Translated: CASSLDTTYEQYF.

This clonotype was recorded at least ten times. The chain's CDR3 is CSARTGRGGEAFF. DNA for the CDR3: TGCAGTGCCAGGACAGGCCGAGGGGGTGAAGCTTTCTTT. This rearrangement joins TRBV20-1 to TRBJ1-1, with TRBD1 matching 7 bases. J was trimmed by 7 bases and V by 6 bases; bases with no gene match: 11. The CDR3 extends over 13 amino acids. Germline CDR1 reads DFQATT; CDR2 reads SNEGSKA (reference sequence).

Many counts were recorded for this clonotype. The rearrangement links TRBV7-9 to TRBJ2-1; D gene uncertain. In germline, CDR1 is SEHNR, CDR2 FQNEAQ (reference sequence). V lost 6 bases and J lost 7, with 13 bases in between. This CDR3 is built from 13 residues. CDR3 sequence reads: CASRLANRNEQFF. The CDR3, as DNA: TGTGCCAGCAGGCTCGCTAACAGAAATGAGCAGTTCTTC.

The table lists this clonotype with many counts. This chain connects TRBV7-2 to TRBJ2-1; D gene ambiguous. Germline V lookup: CDR1 SGHTA, CDR2 FQGNSA. Trimming pared 2 bases from V and 8 bases from J, leaving 7 bases between. This CDR3 contains 12 residues. CDR3 sequence (DNA): TGTGCCAGCAGCTTAAGTGGGGATGAGCAGTTCTTC. It codes for CASSLSGDEQFF.

This clonotype was counted ten times or more. The gene calls are TRBV5-1 and TRBJ2-3, with 11 bases aligning to TRBD1. Germline CDR1 reads SGHRS; CDR2 reads YFSETQ. J gave up 5 bases and V 4 bases, and 6 bases lay outside the gene matches. This CDR3 has 15 amino acids. The CDR3 sequence is CASSHPGQGEDTQYF. The CDR3 DNA reads TGCGCCAGCAGCCACCCGGGACAGGGGGAAGATACGCAGTATTTT.

This clonotype has more than one count but fewer than ten. The rearrangement links TRBV5-1 to TRBJ2-1; D is uncertain. Trimming stripped 0 bases from V and 0 bases from J, with 10 bases between. In germline, CDR1 is SGHRS, CDR2 YFSETQ. This CDR3 is built from 16 residues. In DNA form, the CDR3 reads TGCGCCAGCAGCTTGGGTGCAGAAAGCTCCTACAATGAGCAGTTCTTC. As protein: CASSLGAESSYNEQFF. The variable domain in full, completed from reference TRBV5-1 and TRBJ2-1, reads KAGVTQTPRYLIKTRGQQVTLSCSPISGHRSVSWYQQTPGQGLQFLFEYFSETQRNKGNFPGRFSGRQFSNSRSEMNVSTLELGDSALYLCASSLGAESSYNEQFFGPGTRLTVL.

This clonotype was seen more than once but under ten times. The rearrangement uses TRBV10-1 and TRBJ2-7; no clear D gene. The germline V gene encodes CDR1 WNHNN and CDR2 SYGVQD (reference sequence). V shed 0 bases and J shed 5 bases, with 11 bases lying between them. The CDR3 is 14 amino acids. The CDR3 bases are TGCGCCAGCAGTGAGTCTCCCTTAGGCGACGAGCAGTACTTC. Protein product: CASSESPLGDEQYF.

This clonotype was detected ten times or more. The chain has TRBV29-1 and TRBJ1-1, with 7 bases that match TRBD1. The CDR3 length is 15 residues. Losses at the gene ends were 4 bases for V and 0 bases for J; bases not matched to a gene: 8. The V gene's germline CDR1 is SQVTM and CDR2 ANQGSEA. The CDR3 nucleotides read TGCAGCGTTGTTATAGGGGGCCACTTGAACACTGAAGCTTTCTTT. This codes for CSVVIGGHLNTEAFF.

This clonotype has a single count. A clone one base away is much larger, so this may be a read error. The V and J genes are TRBV5-1 and TRBJ2-3; D unresolved. V was cut by 5 bases and J by 2 bases, with 12 bases left in between. The CDR3 has 14 amino acids. Germline V gene data show CDR1 as SGHRS and CDR2 as YFSETQ. The CDR3 sequence is CASRVSRDTDTQYF. Here the CDR3 DNA reads TGCGCCAGCAGGGTTAGCCGAGACACAGATACGCAGTATTTT.

This clonotype was counted many times. The chain employs TRBV6-2 or TRBV6-3 and TRBJ1-1; D is uncertain. This CDR3 has 12 amino acids. Trimming left V 8 bases short and J 0 bases short, with 7 bases between. The germline V gene has CDR1 MNHEY and CDR2 SVGEGT. CDR3 bases: TGTGCCAGCCTGTCCGTGAACACTGAAGCTTTCTTT. It codes for CASLSVNTEAFF.

This clonotype was seen at least ten times. The J gene is TRBJ2-1, the V gene TRBV7-9, with D uncertain. CDR3 size: 15 residues. Trimming stripped 5 bases from V and 6 bases from J, with 17 bases between. Per the germline V gene, CDR1 is SEHNR and CDR2 is FQNEAQ (reference sequence). CDR3 region: CASSPDGSFGNEQFF. The CDR3 bases are TGTGCCAGCAGCCCCGACGGGTCATTTGGCAATGAGCAGTTCTTC. Full variable domain (remainder filled in from reference TRBV7-9 and TRBJ2-1): DTGVSQNPRHKITKRGQNVTFRCDPISEHNRLYWYRQTLGQGPEFLTYFQNEAQLEKSRLLSDRFSAERPKGSFSTLEIQRTEQGDSAMYLCASSPDGSFGNEQFFGPGTRLTVL.

This clonotype appeared many times. The rearrangement links TRBV24-1 to TRBJ1-2; no clear D. The V end lost 5 bases, the J end lost 8 bases, and 17 bases lay between the germline ends. This CDR3 is built from 14 residues. In germline, CDR1 is KGHDR, CDR2 SFDVKD. The CDR3: CATSASEGRKGYTF. CDR3 sequence (DNA): TGTGCCACCAGTGCCTCGGAGGGCAGGAAGGGCTACACCTTC.

This clonotype occurred many times. The chain is built from TRBV4-1 and TRBJ2-7; weak D call: TRBD1 (5 bases). The CDR3 totals 14 residues. Germline CDR1 and CDR2: MGHRA and YSYEKL. V lost 4 bases to trimming and J lost 2 bases, with 12 bases between them. The CDR3 loop reads CASSPQESTYEQYF. The DNA for the CDR3 is TGCGCCAGCAGCCCACAGGAGTCGACCTACGAGCAGTACTTC.

This clonotype was recorded at least ten times. The gene calls are TRBV20-1 and TRBJ2-3; D gene uncertain. Looked up from germline, CDR1 is DFQATT and CDR2 is SNEGSKA (reference sequence). V was pared by 3 bases and J by 5 bases, with 9 bases between. This CDR3 is 12 amino acids long. For the CDR3, the DNA is TGCAGTGCTAGCAAGACCGGAGATACGCAGTATTTT. Its translation is CSASKTGDTQYF.

This clonotype was seen ten or more times. The V call is TRBV6-1, the J call TRBJ2-5; 9 bases line up with TRBD2. Germline V lookup: CDR1 MNHNS, CDR2 SASEGT. CDR3 length equals 15 residues. V lost 5 bases to trimming and J lost 3 bases; unmatched junction nucleotides: 7. This chain's CDR3 is CASSPPGLAEETQYF. DNA of the CDR3: TGTGCCAGCAGTCCGCCGGGACTAGCAGAAGAGACCCAGTACTTC.

This clonotype was detected many times. The chain joins TRBV20-1 to TRBJ2-7; maybe TRBD1 (5 bases). This CDR3 comprises 14 residues. CDR1 DFQATT and CDR2 SNEGSKA come from the germline V gene (reference sequence). V gave up 3 bases and J gave up 3 bases, with 15 bases separating them. The CDR3 is CSARVGSQGYEQYF. CDR3 bases: TGCAGTGCTAGGGTCGGTTCCCAGGGCTACGAGCAGTACTTC.

This clonotype was seen ten or more times. The genes are TRBV5-1 and TRBJ2-3; 13 nucleotides align to TRBD2. The CDR3 extends over 17 amino acids. Germline V CDR1 and CDR2: SGHRS, YFSETQ. J was trimmed by 4 bases and V by 2 bases; bases with no gene match: 7. The CDR3 protein is CASSLGLAGVFSDTQYF. Here the CDR3 DNA reads TGCGCCAGCAGCTTAGGACTAGCGGGAGTGTTTTCAGATACGCAGTATTTT.

At least ten counts were recorded for this clonotype. This chain connects TRBV20-1 to TRBJ2-7; no firm D call. CDR3 length: 12 residues. V was trimmed by 6 bases and J by 1 base, leaving 10 bases between them. Germline loops: CDR1 DFQATT, CDR2 SNEGSKA (reference sequence). The CDR3, as DNA: TGCAGTGCCCAAGACCGGTCCTACGAGCAGTACTTC. Its protein product is CSAQDRSYEQYF.

In its sample, this clonotype was seen many times. The chain links TRBV7-2 to TRBJ2-7; D is unresolved. The CDR3 loop spans 15 amino acids. V was shortened by 1 base and J by 0 bases, with 10 bases between the two germline ends. Germline lookup yields CDR1 SGHTA and CDR2 FQGNSA. CDR3 protein: CASSLGNLVSYEQYF. DNA for the CDR3: TGTGCCAGCAGCTTAGGCAATCTCGTCTCCTACGAGCAGTACTTC.

This clonotype was counted at least ten times. The chain links TRBV7-9 to TRBJ2-7; possibly TRBD2 for D (5 bases). CDR1 SEHNR and CDR2 FQNEAQ come from the germline V gene (reference sequence). CDR3 length equals 13 residues. V was trimmed by 5 bases and J by 12 bases, leaving 20 bases between them. Written as DNA, the CDR3 is TGTGCCAGCAGCCCAAGTGGGGTCCGGGGTTGGTACTTC. Its translation: CASSPSGVRGWYF.

This clonotype appeared many times. The chain employs TRBV24-1 and TRBJ2-1; 10 bases match TRBD2. In germline, CDR1 is KGHDR, CDR2 SFDVKD. The V and J ends lost 3 bases and 8 bases, in that order; junction bases with no gene match: 12. The CDR3 has 17 residues. The CDR3 sequence is CATSDTGTSELLDEQFF. In nucleotides, the CDR3 is TGTGCCACCAGTGATACCGGGACTAGCGAATTATTGGATGAGCAGTTCTTC.

This clonotype came up a few times. The V call is TRBV14, the J call TRBJ1-1, with a weak D call TRBD1 (6 bases). V lost 1 base, J lost 8 bases, and 8 bases lay in between. Germline V gives CDR1 SGHDN, CDR2 FVKESK. CDR3 length equals 12 residues. CDR3 region: CASSQAGTEAFF. CDR3 in DNA: TGTGCCAGCAGCCAAGCGGGGACAGAAGCTTTCTTT.

This clonotype was observed at least ten times. V is TRBV3-1 and J is TRBJ2-1, with TRBD2 identical over 11 bases. This CDR3 is 16 amino acids long. The ends lost 4 bases at V and 4 bases at J; junction bases unmatched: 6. Germline CDR1 and CDR2: LGHDT and YNNKEL (reference sequence). The CDR3 sequence: CASSLRTSGRYNEQFF. DNA for the CDR3: TGTGCCAGCAGCCTCAGGACTAGCGGGCGATACAATGAGCAGTTCTTC.

This clonotype was seen repeatedly, ten times or more. DNA for the CDR3: TGTGCCATCAGTGAGTCGGTAGCGGGAGGAGATACGCAGTATTTT. Amino acid sequence: CAISESVAGGDTQYF. The rearrangement links TRBV10-3 to TRBJ2-3; 10 bases map to TRBD2. The V gene's germline CDR1 is ENHRY and CDR2 SYGVKD. The CDR3 length is 15 residues. V lost 0 bases to trimming and J lost 5 bases; unmatched junction nucleotides: 2.